This T cell receptor beta chain was sequenced during a study of blood T cell repertoires in COVID-19. Across the study: The United States, Italy and Spain were the sources of the acute and convalescent COVID-19 samples. PBMCs, B-cell-depleted T cells, or T cells provided the cDNA or gDNA that made up the material.

Authors' analysis steps: How many nucleated cells were present was estimated from reference gene primer amplification. The data were produced by immunoSEQ multiplex PCR, yet TCRdb's version contains in-frame clones alone and is incomplete. V, J and clone size derive from that table, while D and trimming were established from the DNA sequence. The sample shows 93,000 or so clones, roughly nine tenths of them seen only once. V was pared by 4 bases and J by 5 bases, with 8 bases of the junction left unmatched. The CDR3 spans 15 residues. Germline CDR1 and CDR2: MDHEN and SYDVKM. The sequencing input was peripheral blood. The chain carries TRBV28 and TRBJ2-7; 10 bases align to TRBD1. The source of this sequence is a man between 45 and 60 years old in a cohort sampled during active COVID-19. The CDR3 nucleotides are TGTGCCAGCAGTTCAACGGACAGGGGGTTCCACGAGCAGTACGTC. Translated, it gives CASSSTDRGFHEQYV.